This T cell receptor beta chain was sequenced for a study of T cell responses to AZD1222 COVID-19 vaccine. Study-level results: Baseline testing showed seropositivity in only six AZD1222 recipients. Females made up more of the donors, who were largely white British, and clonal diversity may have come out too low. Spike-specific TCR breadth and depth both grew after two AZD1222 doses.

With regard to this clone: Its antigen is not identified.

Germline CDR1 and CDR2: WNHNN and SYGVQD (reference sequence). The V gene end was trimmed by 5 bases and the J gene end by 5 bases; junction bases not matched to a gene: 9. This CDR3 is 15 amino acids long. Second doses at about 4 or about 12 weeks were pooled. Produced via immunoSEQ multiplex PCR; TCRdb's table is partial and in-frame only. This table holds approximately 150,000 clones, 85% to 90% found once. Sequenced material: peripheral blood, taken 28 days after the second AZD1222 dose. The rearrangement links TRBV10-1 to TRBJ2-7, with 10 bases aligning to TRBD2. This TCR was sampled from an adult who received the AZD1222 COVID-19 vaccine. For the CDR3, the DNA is TGCGCCAGCAGTCCTAGCGGGAGCGGGGGGGACGAGCAGTACTTC. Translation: CASSPSGSGGDEQYF.